The rows below give T cell receptor beta chains drawn from one sample of a study of human T cells and chemical hapten exposure. TCRdb used MiXCR to reprocess the RACE reads, holding one entry per CDR3 protein. In the table there are approximately 32,000 distinct CDR3 sequences, 12% of which are singletons. This specimen consisted of whole blood, obtained in connection with sensitization to the hapten diphenylcyclopropenone (DPC). These receptors came from a middle-aged woman with alopecia areata. Some clones in this sample may be carry-over from other donors' samples. Each CDR3 is given with its conserved first and last residue. D genes are given only for firm matches. Some rows mark clone size as missing; the rest say once, few, many or name a class of expanded clone.

TRBV24-1	NA	13	NA	TRBJ2-7	CATAGQTSYEQYF	TGTGCCACAGCGGGACAGACCTCCTACGAGCAGTACTTC
TRBV7-9	few	15	NA	TRBJ2-1	CASSLEKSSYNEQFF	TGTGCCAGCAGCCTCGAAAAGAGCTCCTACAATGAGCAGTTCTTC
TRBV9	many	15	NA	TRBJ1-1	CASSSGISMNTEAFF	TGTGCCAGCAGCAGCGGGATTTCAATGAACACTGAAGCTTTCTTT
TRBV11-3	many	14	TRBD1	TRBJ2-3	CASSLGTGGDTQYF	TGTGCCAGCAGCTTAGGGACAGGGGGCGATACGCAGTATTTT
TRBV6-4	many	15	NA	TRBJ2-1	CASSDWSSPANEQFF	TGTGCCAGCAGTGACTGGTCCTCCCCAGCGAATGAGCAGTTCTTC
TRBV12-3/TRBV12-4	many	14	TRBD1	TRBJ1-5	CASSLRDRDQPQHF	TGTGCCAGCAGCCTCCGGGACAGAGATCAGCCCCAGCATTTT
TRBV7-9	many	16	NA	TRBJ1-1	CASSLKEGTLNTEAFF	TGTGCCAGCAGCTTAAAAGAGGGGACACTGAACACTGAAGCTTTCTTT
TRBV10-3	many	13	NA	TRBJ1-5	CAISDGGREPQHF	TGTGCCATCAGTGATGGTGGACGGGAGCCCCAGCATTTT
TRBV7-9	many	13	NA	TRBJ1-5	CASSQQGNQPQHF	TGTGCCAGCAGCCAGCAGGGGAATCAGCCCCAGCATTTT
TRBV10-3	NA	14	TRBD1	TRBJ2-1	CAITPGQGYNEQFF	TGTGCCATCACCCCTGGACAGGGATACAATGAGCAGTTCTTC
TRBV3-1	NA	14	NA	TRBJ2-1	CASSEPGRKWKQFF	TGTGCCAGCAGCGAACCGGGCCGAAAATGGAAGCAGTTCTTC
TRBV3-1	NA	17	TRBD2	TRBJ2-1	CASSQVRGRVVYNEQFF	TGTGCCAGCAGCCAAGTTCGCGGGAGGGTAGTCTACAATGAGCAGTTCTTC
TRBV2	many	14	NA	TRBJ2-1	CASMRESSYNEQFF	TGTGCCAGCATGCGGGAAAGCTCCTACAATGAGCAGTTCTTC
TRBV6-2/TRBV6-3	many	16	NA	TRBJ2-3	CASSRDGNGITDTQYF	TGTGCGAGCTCTAGGGACGGGAACGGAATCACAGATACGCAGTATTTT
TRBV5-1	many	14	NA	TRBJ2-7	CASSLRTGRDEQYF	TGCGCCAGCAGCCTAAGGACGGGTCGAGACGAGCAGTACTTC
TRBV28	NA	15	TRBD1	TRBJ1-6	CASSPRGQGPSPLHF	TGTGCCAGCAGCCCCCGAGGACAGGGACCCTCACCCCTCCACTTT
TRBV12-3/TRBV12-4	NA	13	NA	TRBJ2-1	CASTPGGGGEQFF	TGTGCCAGCACCCCGGGGGGCGGTGGCGAGCAGTTCTTC
TRBV5-1	many	13	NA	TRBJ2-5	CASSLDGLETQYF	TGCGCCAGCAGCCTTGACGGTTTAGAGACCCAGTACTTC
TRBV18	many	14	NA	TRBJ2-7	CASSPPMSPTKQYF	TGTGCCAGCTCACCACCGATGTCACCTACGAAGCAGTACTTC
TRBV2	medium-sized	14	TRBD1	TRBJ1-2	CASSGDRSSYGYTF	TGTGCCAGCAGTGGGGACAGAAGTTCCTATGGCTACACCTTC
TRBV28	NA	12	TRBD1	TRBJ2-5	CAISGGTETQYF	TGTGCCATCTCAGGGGGCACAGAGACCCAGTACTTC
TRBV6-1	many	13	NA	TRBJ1-1	CASRFREGTEAFF	TGTGCCAGCAGGTTCAGGGAGGGCACTGAAGCTTTCTTT
TRBV6-4	few	13	NA	TRBJ2-1	CASTPRPGNEQFF	TGTGCCAGCACCCCGAGGCCGGGGAATGAGCAGTTCTTC
TRBV7-8	few	16	NA	TRBJ2-2	CASSLAPGSNTGELFF	TGTGCCAGCAGCTTAGCGCCGGGATCGAACACCGGGGAGCTGTTTTTT
TRBV2	many	13	NA	TRBJ1-2	CASSAETAYGYTF	TGTGCCAGCAGTGCGGAGACAGCCTATGGCTACACCTTC
TRBV7-2	many	14	TRBD1	TRBJ2-7	CASSLGQGLGEQYF	TGTGCCAGCAGCTTGGGACAGGGGTTGGGGGAGCAGTACTTC
TRBV28	NA	14	NA	TRBJ1-3	CASSRGFTGNTIYF	TGTGCCAGCAGTAGGGGGTTCACTGGAAACACCATATATTTT
TRBV29-1	NA	17	NA	TRBJ2-1	CSVVGGLTRQLYNEQFF	TGCAGCGTTGTCGGGGGGCTAACTCGACAACTCTACAATGAGCAGTTCTTC
TRBV6-2/TRBV6-3	many	18	TRBD2	TRBJ2-2	CASTDGASGKSQDGELFF	TGTGCCAGCACCGACGGGGCTAGCGGGAAGAGTCAGGACGGGGAGCTGTTTTTT
TRBV12-3/TRBV12-4	many	12	NA	TRBJ1-6	CASSLGGQPLHF	TGTGCCAGCAGTTTGGGGGGGCAACCCCTCCACTTT
TRBV20-1	many	14	TRBD1	TRBJ1-1	CSPQRTGMNTEAFF	TGCAGCCCTCAGAGGACAGGGATGAACACTGAAGCTTTCTTT